The entry below describes one T cell receptor (beta chain). Its antigen is currently unknown. These data belong to a study of T cell responses to AZD1222 COVID-19 vaccine. Points from the study as a whole: Baseline testing showed seropositivity in only a handful of AZD1222 recipients.

This table comes from immunoSEQ multiplex PCR, and its TCRdb copy is limited to in-frame clones, with some not included. Among approximately 140,000 clones listed, 85% to 95% were seen once. The sequences come from peripheral blood, collected on day 0 of AZD1222 vaccination. The source of this sequence is an adult in good health.

CDR3 bases: TGTGCCAGCAGGCCCGACAGGAACACTGAAGCTTTCTTT. Translating it yields CASRPDRNTEAFF. V and J are TRBV2 and TRBJ1-1; D is possibly TRBD1 (5 bases). The CDR3 has 13 residues. Trimming stripped 6 bases from V and 1 base from J, with 9 bases between. CDR1 and CDR2 (germline): SNHLY, FYNNEI.